This entry is about one T cell receptor beta chain. Antigen specificity is unknown. These data belong to a study of T cell repertoires and HLA-DP antigens. Study findings and constraints: Total CD4+ responders were stimulated by HeLa antigen-presenting cells.

Deep-resolution sequencing targeted some 200,000 T cell genomes in pre-culture CD4+ samples. Produced via immunoSEQ multiplex PCR; TCRdb's table is partial and in-frame only. The table lists about 120,000 clones, about 92% of them singletons. This CDR3 spans 14 amino acids. Germline-derived CDR1 and CDR2 are SEHNR and FQNEAQ (reference sequence). V lost 5 bases, J lost 7 bases, and 15 bases lay in between. Sequences were obtained from CD4+ T cells from PBMCs. The chain carries TRBV7-9 and TRBJ2-1; D gene ambiguous. This receptor was taken from a woman in her late teens or twenties in good health and CMV-seronegative. The CDR3 loop reads CASSPAVVMNEQFF. CDR3 nucleotides: TGTGCCAGCAGCCCAGCCGTCGTGATGAATGAGCAGTTCTTC. Variable domain in full (rest from reference TRBV7-9 and TRBJ2-1): DTGVSQNPRHKITKRGQNVTFRCDPISEHNRLYWYRQTLGQGPEFLTYFQNEAQLEKSRLLSDRFSAERPKGSFSTLEIQRTEQGDSAMYLCASSPAVVMNEQFFGPGTRLTVL.